This TCR beta chain was recorded in a study of cytomegalovirus exposure and HLA in healthy donors. PCR involved 60 Vbeta and 13 Jbeta primers. Produced via immunoSEQ multiplex PCR; TCRdb's table is partial and in-frame only. In the table there are approximately 100,000 clones, under 85% of which are singletons. The germline CDR1 and CDR2 sequences are SGHVS and FQNEAQ. Trimming left V 5 bases short and J 1 base short, with 14 bases between. CDR3 size: 15 residues. This TCR came from a woman aged 40-49 years in good health and CMV-seronegative. Sequenced: PBMCs. This sequence joins TRBV7-8 and TRBJ1-2; unclear D gene. CDR3 DNA sequence: TGTGCCAGCAGCCCGCGACAACAGCTTAACTATGGCTACACCTTC. This sequence encodes CASSPRQQLNYGYTF.